Included here is one T cell receptor (beta chain) sequence, with context. Its specificity is unknown. The CDR3 contains 11 residues. Trimming shortened V by 5 bases and J by 6 bases, and 8 bases separated the two germline ends. The germline gives CDR1 DFQATT, CDR2 SNEGSKA (reference sequence). The sample comes from a study of beta chain features in type 1 diabetes. General study findings and limits: In comparison with healthy donors, patients had naive, central memory and Treg TCRB repertoires that appeared more similar. A potential influence of HLA type upon TCRB rearrangement remained unresolved herein. TCRB CDR3s were moderately but significantly shorter in Type 1 diabetes patients in all four CD4+ subsets.

Based on CD45RO/CCR7/CD25/CD127/CD95/CD27, CD4+ regulatory, stem cell-like memory, naive and central memory cells were sorted. The investigators reverse transcribed all of the isolated RNA, so they sequenced expressed TCRB transcripts. Sequencing was performed with immunoSEQ multiplex PCR; in TCRdb, only in-frame clones are kept and a portion is missing. The top ten hold under 0.85% of the sample, which has 150,000 to 200,000 clones, approximately 9.1% seen once. This TCR derives from a woman between 25 and 40 years old with type 1 diabetes. Source material: central memory CD4+ T cells from blood. The V gene is TRBV20-1, the J gene TRBJ2-1; TRBD2 is a possible D gene (5 bases). CDR3 protein: CSAWRRNEQFF. In DNA form, the CDR3 reads TGCAGTGCTTGGAGGCGCAATGAGCAGTTCTTC.